The 21 T cell receptor beta chains below were found in one sample sequenced in a study of blood T cells in healthy people across ages. PCR was performed a second time for about 6 to 12 cycles using a sample-barcoded 5' primer and a J-beta primer mix. TCRdb itself ran the 5' RACE reads through MiXCR, one entry per CDR3 protein. The sample yields approximately 830,000 distinct CDR3 sequences, around two thirds seen once. Sequenced input: blood. Every receptor here comes from a man aged 30 to 39 in good health.

V and J are TRBV6-2 or TRBV6-3 and TRBJ1-1; D perhaps matches TRBD1 (5 bases). CDR3 size: 14 residues. Deletions cut 6 bases from V and 3 bases from J, with 14 bases between. Germline values: CDR1 MNHEY, CDR2 SVGEGT. This CDR3 is CASRGPGFDTEAFF. The CDR3 bases are TGTGCCAGCAGGGGGCCAGGGTTCGACACTGAAGCTTTCTTT.

This sequence joins TRBV9 and TRBJ2-4; 7 nucleotides line up with TRBD2. Looked up from germline, CDR1 is SGDLS and CDR2 is YYNGEE. CDR3 length: 15 residues. V lost 3 bases to trimming and J lost 1 base; unmatched junction nucleotides: 4. The CDR3 nucleotides read TGTGCCAGCAGCGCGATGGGGGGGGCCAAAAACATTCAGTACTTC. Amino acids: CASSAMGGAKNIQYF.

The chain has TRBV4-3 and TRBJ1-2; TRBD1 might be the D (5 bases). Trimming removed 0 bases at V and 8 bases at J, with 13 bases between. The CDR3 runs to 14 residues. Germline CDR1 LGHNA, CDR2 YSLEER. The CDR3 DNA follows: TGCGCCAGCAGCCAAGATTGGGACGCTGTCGGCTACACCTTC. This sequence encodes CASSQDWDAVGYTF.

The chain couples TRBV28 to TRBJ2-1; D perhaps matches TRBD1 (5 bases). Deletions cut 4 bases from V and 4 bases from J, with 20 bases between. This CDR3 contains 17 residues. Germline V gene lookup returns CDR1 MDHEN and CDR2 SYDVKM. The CDR3 nucleotides read TGTGCCAGCAGTTCTAGAGAGATAGGGGCCAGGTACAATGAGCAGTTCTTC. Amino acids: CASSSREIGARYNEQFF.

This chain joins TRBV24-1 and TRBJ2-7, with 11 bases matching TRBD2. The J call may not be correct, given that the DNA end is closer to TRBJ2-5. The germline V gene has CDR1 KGHDR and CDR2 SFDVKD. The CDR3 loop spans 14 amino acids. CDR3 sequence: CATSDTSGGETQYF. In DNA, the CDR3 is TGTGCCACCAGTGATACTAGCGGGGGAGAGACCCAGTACTTC.

The chain links TRBV10-3 to TRBJ2-5, with 11 nucleotides matching TRBD2. With 6 bases clipped from V and 5 bases from J, the junction kept 5 bases outside the gene matches. CDR1 ENHRY and CDR2 SYGVKD come from the germline V gene. The CDR3 length is 14 residues. This chain's CDR3 is CAISLAGGAETQYF. In nucleotides, the CDR3 is TGTGCCATCAGCCTAGCGGGGGGTGCGGAGACCCAGTACTTC.

This chain joins TRBV25-1 and TRBJ1-2, with D perhaps matching TRBD1 (6 bases). The length of the CDR3 is 12 residues. Germline V CDR1 and CDR2: MGHDK, SYGVNS. The V gene lost 4 bases and the J gene lost 8 bases, with 11 bases spanning the gap. For the CDR3, the DNA is TGTGCCAGCAGTGTGGGGGCGAGGGGCTACACCTTC. Amino acid sequence: CASSVGARGYTF.

The chain uses TRBV20-1 and TRBJ2-1; D call uncertain. The V end lost 4 bases, the J end lost 4 bases, and 17 bases lay between the germline ends. This CDR3 has 15 amino acids. The germline V gene has CDR1 DFQATT and CDR2 SNEGSKA (reference sequence). DNA of the CDR3: TGCAGTGCTAAGGAACGGGCAAGGAGTTACAATGAGCAGTTCTTC. This codes for CSAKERARSYNEQFF.

The J gene is TRBJ1-6, the V gene TRBV2; D ambiguous. The V gene's germline CDR1 is SNHLY and CDR2 FYNNEI. V lost 3 bases to trimming and J lost 13 bases, with 7 bases between them. There are 11 residues in the CDR3. The CDR3 DNA reads TGTGCCAGCAGTGAGTCCCTGCCCCTCCACTTT. This codes for CASSESLPLHF.

V usage is TRBV6-5 and J usage is TRBJ2-3; 7 bases are a match to TRBD2. Germline lookup yields CDR1 MNHEY and CDR2 SVGAGI. Trimming took 5 bases from V and 7 from J; bases not matched to a gene: 12. This CDR3 has 15 residues. CDR3 coding DNA: TGTGCCAGCAGTATTCCGGGACTACCTCGATATACGCAGTATTTT. It codes for CASSIPGLPRYTQYF.

V gene TRBV24-1 combines with J gene TRBJ2-1; tentatively, D is TRBD1 or TRBD2 (5 bases each). Germline CDR1 is KGHDR and CDR2 is SFDVKD. Between the trimmed V and J ends, which lost 3 bases and 4 bases, there was a span of 12 bases. The CDR3 sequence is 15 residues long. This CDR3 is CATSDSKGPYNEQFF. The DNA of the CDR3 is TGTGCCACCAGTGATAGTAAGGGACCTTACAATGAGCAGTTCTTC.

The CDR3 here is CASSLPRGRSSYEQYF. For the CDR3, the DNA is TGTGCCAGCAGCTTACCCAGGGGGAGGAGCTCCTACGAGCAGTACTTC. The V call is TRBV7-9, the J call TRBJ2-7; possibly TRBD1 for D (7 bases). V lost 2 bases and J 0 bases, leaving 14 bases between the germline ends. Germline assignment: CDR1 SEHNR and CDR2 FQNEAQ (reference sequence). The length of the CDR3 is 16 residues.

The CDR3 reads CASTQGRQRSYNEQFF. DNA for the CDR3: TGTGCCAGCACCCAAGGCAGGCAGAGGTCCTACAATGAGCAGTTCTTC. The chain carries TRBV6-2 or TRBV6-3 and TRBJ2-1; D is uncertain. The CDR3 has 16 residues. Per the germline V gene, CDR1 is MNHEY and CDR2 is SVGEGT. Trimming cost V 7 bases and J 1 base, with 17 bases left between them.

The chain joins TRBV6-5 to TRBJ2-7; 12 nucleotides line up with TRBD1. The germline V gene encodes CDR1 MNHEY and CDR2 SVGAGI. Germline trimming cut 5 bases from V and 7 bases from J; bases unmatched to any gene: 9. The length of the CDR3 is 15 residues. CDR3 in amino acids: CASSPGTGGSNEQYF. CDR3 in DNA: TGTGCCAGCAGTCCCGGGACAGGGGGCAGCAATGAGCAGTACTTC.

CDR3 bases: TGCAGCGTTGAAGGGGGGTCGGGGGGTACCAATGAGCAGTACTTC. It is translated as CSVEGGSGGTNEQYF. The rearrangement links TRBV29-1 to TRBJ2-5, with 7 bases lining up with TRBD2. The CDR3 covers 15 residues. Germline V gene data show CDR1 as SQVTM and CDR2 as ANQGSEA. Trimming at V came to 1 base and at J to 11 bases, leaving 16 bases not matched to a gene.

This clonotype came up once. The chain has TRBV4-3 and TRBJ2-3; D ambiguous. V lost 0 bases to trimming and J lost 11 bases, with 6 bases between them. Germline V gene sequence: CDR1 LGHNA, CDR2 YSLEER. The CDR3 consists of 11 residues. In DNA form, the CDR3 reads TGCGCCAGCAGCCAAGACCAGTGGCAGTATTTT. Protein sequence: CASSQDQWQYF.

The J gene is TRBJ1-2, the V gene TRBV2; 7 bases agree with TRBD1. This CDR3 has 14 residues. Germline trimming cut 10 bases from V and 1 base from J; bases unmatched to any gene: 9. Germline values: CDR1 SNHLY, CDR2 FYNNEI. CDR3 bases: TGTGCCATTCCCGGGACAGCATTTAACTATGGCTACACCTTC. This sequence encodes CAIPGTAFNYGYTF.

The rearrangement uses TRBV11-3 and TRBJ2-1; 13 nucleotides match TRBD2. After removal of 1 base from V and 12 bases from J, the junction contained 6 bases not matched to a gene. Per germline, CDR1 SGHNT and CDR2 YENEEA. The CDR3 is 15 residues long. CDR3 nucleotides: TGTGCCAGCAGCTTAGGGACTAGCGGGAGCGTAGGGCAGTTCTTC. Amino acid sequence: CASSLGTSGSVGQFF.

J is TRBJ1-2 and V is TRBV12-3 or TRBV12-4, with 7 bases aligning to TRBD1. Unmatched junction bases numbered 7, after V lost 5 bases and J lost 4 bases. The CDR3 contains 14 residues. This chain's CDR3 is CASSHGAGGYGYTF. The CDR3 DNA follows: TGTGCCAGCAGTCACGGGGCAGGGGGCTATGGCTACACCTTC.

This chain links TRBV7-2 with TRBJ2-1; 10 positions match TRBD2. The CDR3 consists of 15 residues. Trimming cost V 5 bases and J 6 bases; bases outside gene matches: 7. Germline V lookup: CDR1 SGHTA, CDR2 FQGNSA. The CDR3 loop is CASSPSSGGSNEQFF. DNA of the CDR3: TGTGCCAGCAGCCCCTCTAGCGGGGGTTCCAATGAGCAGTTCTTC.

The chain has TRBV6-5 and TRBJ2-4; a weak D match, TRBD1 (5 bases). Germline V CDR1 and CDR2: MNHEY, SVGAGI. V was cut by 2 bases and J by 13 bases, with 12 bases left in between. CDR3 length equals 12 residues. CDR3 nucleotides: TGTGCCAGCAGTTACCCTGACAGAGAGCAGTACTTC. Translating it yields CASSYPDREQYF.